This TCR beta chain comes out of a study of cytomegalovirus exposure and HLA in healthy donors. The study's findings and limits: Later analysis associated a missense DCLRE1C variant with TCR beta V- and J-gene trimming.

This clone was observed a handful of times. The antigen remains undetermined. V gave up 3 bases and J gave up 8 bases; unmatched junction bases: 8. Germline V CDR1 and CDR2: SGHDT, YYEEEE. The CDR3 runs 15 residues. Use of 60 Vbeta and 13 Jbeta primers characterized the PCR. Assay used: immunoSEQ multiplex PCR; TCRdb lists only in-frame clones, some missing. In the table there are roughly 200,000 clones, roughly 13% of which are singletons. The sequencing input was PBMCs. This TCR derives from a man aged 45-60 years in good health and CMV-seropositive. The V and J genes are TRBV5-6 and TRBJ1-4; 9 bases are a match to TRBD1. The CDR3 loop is CASSSTGQGEEKLFF. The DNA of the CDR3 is TGTGCCAGCAGCTCGACGGGACAGGGTGAGGAAAAACTGTTTTTT.